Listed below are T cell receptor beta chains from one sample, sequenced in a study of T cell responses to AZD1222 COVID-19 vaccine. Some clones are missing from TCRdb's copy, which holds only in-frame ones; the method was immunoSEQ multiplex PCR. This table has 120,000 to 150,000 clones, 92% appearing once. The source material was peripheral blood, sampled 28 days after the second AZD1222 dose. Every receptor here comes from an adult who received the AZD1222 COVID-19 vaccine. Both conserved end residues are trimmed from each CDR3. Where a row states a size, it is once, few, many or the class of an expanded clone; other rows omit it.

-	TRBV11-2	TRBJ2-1	ASRLSGLARLNEQF
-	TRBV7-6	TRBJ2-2	ASSLRTDPNTGELF
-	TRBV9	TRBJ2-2	ASSVSSGTGELF
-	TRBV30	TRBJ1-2	AWTNVIGGGYT
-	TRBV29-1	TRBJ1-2	SVWDHVSSGLYGYT
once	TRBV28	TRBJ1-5	ASTYSSNQPQH
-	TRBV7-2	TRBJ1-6	ASSLAQGYSPLH
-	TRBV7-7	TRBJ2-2	ASSRGTSGSTGELF
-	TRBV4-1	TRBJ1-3	ASSQVALSGNTIY
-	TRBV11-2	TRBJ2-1	ASSLPKTSPYNEQF
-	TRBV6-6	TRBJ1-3	ASRYPGTAGNTIY
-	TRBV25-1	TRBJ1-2	ASSEYRGHQGYT
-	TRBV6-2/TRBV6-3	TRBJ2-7	ASSYSNGRQY
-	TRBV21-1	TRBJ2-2	ASSPGLGGAKKNTGELF
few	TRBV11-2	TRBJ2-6	ASSFSGANVLT
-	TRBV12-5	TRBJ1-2	ASGLVNEGPLDGYT
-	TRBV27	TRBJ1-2	ASRGWTYGYT
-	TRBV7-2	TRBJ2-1	ASSLVAGTGFNEQF
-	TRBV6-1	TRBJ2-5	ASSDEPGQTQY
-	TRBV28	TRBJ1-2	ASRGQGRGYGYT
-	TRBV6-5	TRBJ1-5	ASSITGENQQPQH
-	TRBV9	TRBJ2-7	ASSVGRSSGYEQY
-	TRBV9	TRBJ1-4	ASSALNEKLF
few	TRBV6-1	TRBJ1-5	ASSEAVTGNQPQH
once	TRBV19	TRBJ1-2	ASSIPGRRRGYT
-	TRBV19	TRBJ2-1	ASSVTSGGYSYNEQF
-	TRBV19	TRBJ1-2	ASSIEAGHYGYT
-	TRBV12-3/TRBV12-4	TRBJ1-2	ASTDNYGYT
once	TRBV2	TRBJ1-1	ASRDDRVMGTEAF
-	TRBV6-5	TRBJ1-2	ASSSNSGADYGYT
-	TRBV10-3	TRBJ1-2	AISEGQNYGYT
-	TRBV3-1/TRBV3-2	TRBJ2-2	ASSQNSGAGELF
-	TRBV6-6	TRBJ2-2	ASSDPGLGGELF
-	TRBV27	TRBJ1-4	ASSPSWVNEKLF
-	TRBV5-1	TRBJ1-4	ASRSAPTAVDEKLF
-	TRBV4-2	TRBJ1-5	ASSQDWASNQPQH
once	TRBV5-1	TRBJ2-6	ASQRNSGANVLT
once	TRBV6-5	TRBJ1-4	ASNTTTGGGEKLF
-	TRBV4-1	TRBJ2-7	ASSQGLGGYEQY
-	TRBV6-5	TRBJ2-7	ASSRGWGSSYEQY
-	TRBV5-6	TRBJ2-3	ASSLGGSVDTQY
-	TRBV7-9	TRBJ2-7	ASSPRSGPSYEQY
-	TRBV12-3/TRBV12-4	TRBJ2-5	ASSYQRGETQY
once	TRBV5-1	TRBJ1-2	ASSLSSTGQREGYT
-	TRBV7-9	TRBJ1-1	ASSPAVGRDTEAF
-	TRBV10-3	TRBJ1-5	ATYRGGNQPQH
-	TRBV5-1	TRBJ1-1	ASRGLMNTEAF
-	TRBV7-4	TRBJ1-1	ASSLEYPPKAF
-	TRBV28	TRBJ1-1	ASSLFQGRTEAF
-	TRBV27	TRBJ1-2	ASGNGYGYT
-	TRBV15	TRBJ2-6	ATSPSGANVLT
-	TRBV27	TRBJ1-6	ASKFTSSYNSPLH
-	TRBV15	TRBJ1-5	ATSTEDRGYQPQH
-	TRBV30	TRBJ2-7	AWRRSYEQY
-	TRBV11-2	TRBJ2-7	ASSEDYEQY
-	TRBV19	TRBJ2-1	ASTPDRGHPNSYNEQF
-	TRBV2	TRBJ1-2	ASSEQGNYGYT
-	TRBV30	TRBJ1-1	AWSVHMNTEAF